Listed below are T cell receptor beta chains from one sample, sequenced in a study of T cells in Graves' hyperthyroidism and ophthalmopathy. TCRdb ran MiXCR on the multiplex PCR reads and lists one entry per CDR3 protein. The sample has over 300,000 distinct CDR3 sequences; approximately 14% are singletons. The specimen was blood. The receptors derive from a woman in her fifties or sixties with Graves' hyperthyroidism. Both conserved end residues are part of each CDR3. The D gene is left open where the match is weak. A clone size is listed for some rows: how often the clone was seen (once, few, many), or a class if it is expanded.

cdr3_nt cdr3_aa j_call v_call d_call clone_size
TGTGCCAGTAGTATGGGACAAGTCCATGGCTACACCTTC CASSMGQVHGYTF TRBJ1-2 TRBV19 - -
TGTGCCAGCAGATACAGCTATGGCTACACCTTC CASRYSYGYTF TRBJ1-2 TRBV28 - many
TGCGCCAGCAGCGGGACAGGGATCCACAATGAGCAGTCCTTC CASSGTGIHNEQSF TRBJ2-1 TRBV5-1 TRBD1 -
TGTGCCAGCAGTTTGACAGGGGGCGGTCGGGAGCAGTACTTC CASSLTGGGREQYF TRBJ2-7 TRBV28 TRBD1 many
TGCGCCAGCAGCACCGGGACAGGGTCAGATACGCAGTATTTT CASSTGTGSDTQYF TRBJ2-3 TRBV5-1 TRBD1 many
TGTGCCAGCAGCGTAGCTACCCCTAGCGGGAGGGCCGCTGATACGCAGTATTTT CASSVATPSGRAADTQYF TRBJ2-3 TRBV9 TRBD2 many
TGTGCCAGCAGTTTGAGTTTGGGGGGGGAAGCTTTCTTT CASSLSLGGEAFF TRBJ1-1 TRBV12-3/TRBV12-4 - few
TGTGCCAGCAGTTACTCCGGGGGAGCGAGCGGGAATTACGAGCAGTACTTC CASSYSGGASGNYEQYF TRBJ2-7 TRBV6-6 TRBD2 once
TGTGCCACCGGGGGCAGTAATCAGCCCCAGCATTTT CATGGSNQPQHF TRBJ1-5 TRBV28 - few
TGTGCCAGCAGGGACGCGACTAGCGGGAGGGCTGGGTTCTTC CASRDATSGRAGFF TRBJ2-1 TRBV2 TRBD2 many
TGCGCCAGCAGCCAAATAAGCCCAGGGACCACTGAAGCTTTCTTT CASSQISPGTTEAFF TRBJ1-1 TRBV5-1 - many
TGTGCTAGTGGTTTTACAGCTACCACAGATACGCAGTATTTT CASGFTATTDTQYF TRBJ2-3 TRBV12-5 - -
TGCGCCAGCAGCTTGTCTAGCGGGAGTAGTTCAGATACGCAGTATTTT CASSLSSGSSSDTQYF TRBJ2-3 TRBV5-1 TRBD2 many
TGTGCCAGCAGTTTAAACCGGGGGCAGGGTGGCTACACCTTC CASSLNRGQGGYTF TRBJ1-2 TRBV28 - many
TGCAGTGCGGGTGGACAGGCGCAAGGGACCCAGTACTTC CSAGGQAQGTQYF TRBJ2-5 TRBV20-1 TRBD1 -
TGTGCCAGCAGCCTACCTAGCGGGAGTAACCCGTACTTC CASSLPSGSNPYF TRBJ2-5 TRBV3-1 TRBD2 many
TGTGCCAGCACCCGGGGGGGGCACACTGAAGCTTTCTTT CASTRGGHTEAFF TRBJ1-1 TRBV6-2/TRBV6-3 - many
TGTGCCAGCAGCTTATGGGGCAGGCCACCGCAAACTGAAGCTTTCTTT CASSLWGRPPQTEAFF TRBJ1-1 TRBV13 - -
TGTGCCAGCAGCTGGGGGCTCCTTAGCTCTGGAAACACCATATATTTT CASSWGLLSSGNTIYF TRBJ1-3 TRBV7-8 - -
TGTGCCAGCTCTATCACCGCGGTGGGCAGCAGCACAGATACGCAGTATTTT CASSITAVGSSTDTQYF TRBJ2-3 TRBV18 - many
TGTGCCAGCAGTGAAGCCCTACAGGGGCAGTACTTC CASSEALQGQYF TRBJ2-7 TRBV6-1 - many
TGTGCCAGCAGGCTAACTAGTAATGAGGATACGCAGTATTTT CASRLTSNEDTQYF TRBJ2-3 TRBV7-3 - many
TGTGCCAGCTCAGGGACAGGGGGAGAAACTGAAGCTTTCTTT CASSGTGGETEAFF TRBJ1-1 TRBV18 TRBD1 many
TGTGCCAGCAGTTTTTCCCCAACAGGGAGGCAAGAGACCCAGTACTTC CASSFSPTGRQETQYF TRBJ2-5 TRBV12-3/TRBV12-4 - -
TGTGCCAGCAGTCTCGGGGTACAAGAGACCCAGTACTTC CASSLGVQETQYF TRBJ2-5 TRBV27 - many
TGTGCCAGCAGCCCGAACAGGGGCCAAAACATTCAGTACTTC CASSPNRGQNIQYF TRBJ2-4 TRBV9 TRBD1 -